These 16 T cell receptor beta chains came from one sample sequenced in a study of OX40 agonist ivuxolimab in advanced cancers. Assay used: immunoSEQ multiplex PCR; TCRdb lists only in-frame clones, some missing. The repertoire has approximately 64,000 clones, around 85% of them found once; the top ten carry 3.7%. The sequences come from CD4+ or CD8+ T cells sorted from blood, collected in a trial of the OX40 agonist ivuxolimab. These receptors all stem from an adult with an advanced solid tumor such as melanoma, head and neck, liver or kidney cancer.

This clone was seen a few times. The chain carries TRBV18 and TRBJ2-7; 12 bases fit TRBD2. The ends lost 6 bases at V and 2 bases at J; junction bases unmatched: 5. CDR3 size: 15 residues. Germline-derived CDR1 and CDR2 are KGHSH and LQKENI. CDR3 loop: CASSQTSGSAYEQYF. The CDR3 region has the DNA TGTGCCAGCTCCCAGACTAGCGGGAGTGCCTACGAGCAGTACTTC.

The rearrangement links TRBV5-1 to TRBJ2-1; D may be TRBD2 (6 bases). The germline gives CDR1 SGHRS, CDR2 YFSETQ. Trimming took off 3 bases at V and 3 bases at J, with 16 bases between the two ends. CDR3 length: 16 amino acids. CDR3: CASSYGVSGVYNEQFF. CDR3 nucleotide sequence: TGCGCCAGCAGCTATGGGGTCTCGGGAGTCTACAATGAGCAGTTCTTC.

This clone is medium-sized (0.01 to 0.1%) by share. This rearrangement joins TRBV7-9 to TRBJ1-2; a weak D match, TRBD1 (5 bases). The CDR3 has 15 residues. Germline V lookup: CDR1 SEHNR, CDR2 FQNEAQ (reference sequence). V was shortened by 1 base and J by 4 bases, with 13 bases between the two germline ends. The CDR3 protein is CASSLGEGSPYGYTF. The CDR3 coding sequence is TGTGCCAGCAGCTTAGGCGAGGGGAGTCCCTATGGCTACACCTTC. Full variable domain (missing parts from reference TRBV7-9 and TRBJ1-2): DTGVSQNPRHKITKRGQNVTFRCDPISEHNRLYWYRQTLGQGPEFLTYFQNEAQLEKSRLLSDRFSAERPKGSFSTLEIQRTEQGDSAMYLCASSLGEGSPYGYTFGSGTRLTVV.

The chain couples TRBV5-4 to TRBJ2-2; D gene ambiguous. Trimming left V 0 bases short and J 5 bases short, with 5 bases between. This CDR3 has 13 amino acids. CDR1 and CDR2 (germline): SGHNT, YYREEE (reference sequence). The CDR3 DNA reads TGTGCCAGCAGCTTGGGGGTAACCGGGGAGCTGTTTTTT. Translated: CASSLGVTGELFF.

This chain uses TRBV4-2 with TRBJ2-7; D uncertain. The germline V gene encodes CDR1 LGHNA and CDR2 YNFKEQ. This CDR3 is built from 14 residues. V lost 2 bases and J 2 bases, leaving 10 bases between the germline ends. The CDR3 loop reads CASSQLISAYEQYF. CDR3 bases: TGTGCCAGCAGCCAACTTATCTCCGCCTACGAGCAGTACTTC.

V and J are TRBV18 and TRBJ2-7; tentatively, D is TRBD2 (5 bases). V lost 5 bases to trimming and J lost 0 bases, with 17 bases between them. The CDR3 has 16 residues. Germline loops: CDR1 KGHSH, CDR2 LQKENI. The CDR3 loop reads CASSSYSAEDSYEQYF. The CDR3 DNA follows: TGTGCCAGCTCATCTTATAGCGCCGAAGACTCCTACGAGCAGTACTTC.

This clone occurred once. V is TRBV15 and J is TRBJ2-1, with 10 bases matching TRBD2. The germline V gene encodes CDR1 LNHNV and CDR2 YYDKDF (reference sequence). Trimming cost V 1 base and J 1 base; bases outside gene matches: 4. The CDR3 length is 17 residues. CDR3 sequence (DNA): TGTGCCACCAGCAGAGCGGCTAGCGGGAGATCCTACAATGAGCAGTTCTTC. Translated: CATSRAASGRSYNEQFF.

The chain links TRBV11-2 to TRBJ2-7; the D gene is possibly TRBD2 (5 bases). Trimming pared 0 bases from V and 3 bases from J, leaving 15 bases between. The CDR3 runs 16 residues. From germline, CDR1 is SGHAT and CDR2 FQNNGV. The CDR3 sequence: CASSLDPAGLLYEQYF. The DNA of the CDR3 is TGTGCCAGCAGCTTAGATCCCGCCGGACTCCTCTACGAGCAGTACTTC. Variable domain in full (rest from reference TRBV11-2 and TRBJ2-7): EAGVAQSPRYKIIEKRQSVAFWCNPISGHATLYWYQQILGQGPKLLIQFQNNGVVDDSQLPKDRFSAERLKGVDSTLKIQPAKLEDSAVYLCASSLDPAGLLYEQYFGPGTRLTVT.

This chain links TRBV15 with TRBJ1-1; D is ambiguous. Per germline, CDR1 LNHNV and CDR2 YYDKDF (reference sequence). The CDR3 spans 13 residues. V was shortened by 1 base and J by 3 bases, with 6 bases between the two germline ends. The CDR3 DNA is TGTGCCACCAGCAGAGCCCTGTACACTGAAGCTTTCTTT. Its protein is CATSRALYTEAFF.

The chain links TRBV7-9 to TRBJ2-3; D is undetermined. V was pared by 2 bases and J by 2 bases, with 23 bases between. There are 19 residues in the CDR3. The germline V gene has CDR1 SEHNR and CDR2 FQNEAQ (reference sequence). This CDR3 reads CASSLIRAKGRTLTDTQYF. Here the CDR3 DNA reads TGTGCCAGCAGCTTAATACGGGCCAAAGGCAGAACCCTCACAGATACGCAGTATTTT.

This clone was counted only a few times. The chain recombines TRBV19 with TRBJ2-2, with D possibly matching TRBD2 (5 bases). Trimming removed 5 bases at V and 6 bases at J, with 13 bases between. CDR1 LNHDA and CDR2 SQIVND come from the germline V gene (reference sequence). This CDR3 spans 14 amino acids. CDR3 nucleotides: TGTGCCAGTAGTCTGTGGGAGAGGTCCGGGGAGCTGTTTTTT. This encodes CASSLWERSGELFF.

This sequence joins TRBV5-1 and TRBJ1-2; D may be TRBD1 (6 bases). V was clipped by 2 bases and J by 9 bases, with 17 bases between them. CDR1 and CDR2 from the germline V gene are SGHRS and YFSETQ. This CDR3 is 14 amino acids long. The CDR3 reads CASSLTGTMGRYTF. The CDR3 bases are TGCGCCAGCAGCTTAACCGGGACAATGGGACGCTACACCTTC.

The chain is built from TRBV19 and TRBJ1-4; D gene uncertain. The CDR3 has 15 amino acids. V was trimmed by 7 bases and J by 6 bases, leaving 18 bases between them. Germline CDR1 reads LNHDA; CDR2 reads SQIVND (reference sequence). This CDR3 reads CASTQSAAGDEKLFF. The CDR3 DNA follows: TGTGCCAGTACGCAAAGCGCGGCCGGGGATGAAAAACTGTTTTTT.

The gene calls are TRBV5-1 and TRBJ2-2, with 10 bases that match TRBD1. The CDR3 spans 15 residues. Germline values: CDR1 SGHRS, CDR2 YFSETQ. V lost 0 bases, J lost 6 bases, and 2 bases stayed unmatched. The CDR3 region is CASSLGTGGSGELFF. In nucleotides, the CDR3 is TGCGCCAGCAGCTTGGGGACAGGGGGATCCGGGGAGCTGTTTTTT.

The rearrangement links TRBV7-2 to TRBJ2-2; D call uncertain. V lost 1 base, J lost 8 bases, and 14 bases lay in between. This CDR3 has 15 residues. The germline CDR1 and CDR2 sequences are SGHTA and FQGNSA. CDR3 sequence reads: CASSLVALNGGELFF. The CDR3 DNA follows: TGTGCCAGCAGCTTAGTTGCGCTCAACGGGGGGGAGCTGTTTTTT.

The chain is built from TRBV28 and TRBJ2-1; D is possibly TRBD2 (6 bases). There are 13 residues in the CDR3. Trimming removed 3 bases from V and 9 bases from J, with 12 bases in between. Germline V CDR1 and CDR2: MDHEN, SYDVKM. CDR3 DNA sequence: TGTGCCAGCAGTTTTACGAGCGGGCGTGAGCAGTTCTTC. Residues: CASSFTSGREQFF.